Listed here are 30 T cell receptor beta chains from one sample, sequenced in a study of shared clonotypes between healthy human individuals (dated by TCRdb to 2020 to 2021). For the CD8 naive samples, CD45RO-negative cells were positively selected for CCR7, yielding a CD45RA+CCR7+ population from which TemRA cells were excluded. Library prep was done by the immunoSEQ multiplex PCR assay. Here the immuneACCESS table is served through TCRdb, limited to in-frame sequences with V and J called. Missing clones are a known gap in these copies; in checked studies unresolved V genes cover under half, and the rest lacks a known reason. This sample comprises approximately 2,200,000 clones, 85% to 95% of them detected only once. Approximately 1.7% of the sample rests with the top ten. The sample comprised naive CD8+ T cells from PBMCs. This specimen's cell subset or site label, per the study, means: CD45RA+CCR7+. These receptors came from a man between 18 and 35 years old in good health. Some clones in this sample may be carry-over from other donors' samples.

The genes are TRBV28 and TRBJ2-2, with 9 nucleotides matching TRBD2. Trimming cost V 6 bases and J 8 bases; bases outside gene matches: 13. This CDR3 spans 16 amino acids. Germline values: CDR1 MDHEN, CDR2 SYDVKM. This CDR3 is CASSPPELAGSGELFF. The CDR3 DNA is TGTGCCAGCAGCCCCCCGGAGCTAGCGGGATCTGGGGAGCTGTTTTTT.

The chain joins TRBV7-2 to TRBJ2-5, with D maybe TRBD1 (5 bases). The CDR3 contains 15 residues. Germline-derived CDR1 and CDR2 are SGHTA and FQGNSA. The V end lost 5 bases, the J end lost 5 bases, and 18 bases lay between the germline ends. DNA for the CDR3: TGTGCCAGCAGCCTCTGGCGGCAGGGTGACGAGACCCAGTACTTC. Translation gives CASSLWRQGDETQYF.

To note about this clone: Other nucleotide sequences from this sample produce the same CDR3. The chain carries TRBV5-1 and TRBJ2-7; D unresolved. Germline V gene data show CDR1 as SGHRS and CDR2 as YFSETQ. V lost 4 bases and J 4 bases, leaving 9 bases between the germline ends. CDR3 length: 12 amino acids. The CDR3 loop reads CASSLLGYEQYF. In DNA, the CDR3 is TGCGCCAGCAGCCTCTTGGGATACGAGCAGTACTTC. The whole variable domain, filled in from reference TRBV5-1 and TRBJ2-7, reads KAGVTQTPRYLIKTRGQQVTLSCSPISGHRSVSWYQQTPGQGLQFLFEYFSETQRNKGNFPGRFSGRQFSNSRSEMNVSTLELGDSALYLCASSLLGYEQYFGPGTRLTVT.

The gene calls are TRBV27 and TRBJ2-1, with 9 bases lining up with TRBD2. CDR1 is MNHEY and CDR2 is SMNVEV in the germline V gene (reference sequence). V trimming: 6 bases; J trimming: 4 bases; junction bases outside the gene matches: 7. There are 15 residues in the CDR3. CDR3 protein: CASRSGTSLYNEQFF. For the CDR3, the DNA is TGTGCCAGCAGGTCCGGGACTAGCCTATACAATGAGCAGTTCTTC.

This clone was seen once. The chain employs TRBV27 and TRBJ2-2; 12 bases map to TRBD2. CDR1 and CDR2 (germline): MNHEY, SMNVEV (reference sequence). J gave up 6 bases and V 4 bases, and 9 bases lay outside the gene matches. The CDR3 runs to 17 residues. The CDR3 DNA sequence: TGTGCCAGCAGTTCCTCCCGACTAGCGGGAGTGGCCGGGGAGCTGTTTTTT. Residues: CASSSSRLAGVAGELFF.

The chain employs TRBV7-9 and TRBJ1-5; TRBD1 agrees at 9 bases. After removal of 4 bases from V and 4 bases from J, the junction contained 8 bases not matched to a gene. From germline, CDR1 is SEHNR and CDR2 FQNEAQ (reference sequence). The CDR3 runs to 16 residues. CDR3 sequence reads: CASSSTGGAYNQPQHF. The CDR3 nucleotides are TGTGCCAGCAGCTCGACAGGGGGTGCCTATAATCAGCCCCAGCATTTT.

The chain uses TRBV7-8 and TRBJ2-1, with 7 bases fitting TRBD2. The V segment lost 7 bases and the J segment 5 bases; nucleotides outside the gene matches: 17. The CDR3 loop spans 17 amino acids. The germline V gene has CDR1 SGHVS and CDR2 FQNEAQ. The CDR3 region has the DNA TGTGCCAGCACCCTAGGGCCCGGGAGCGGGGATCACAATGAGCAGTTCTTC. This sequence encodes CASTLGPGSGDHNEQFF.

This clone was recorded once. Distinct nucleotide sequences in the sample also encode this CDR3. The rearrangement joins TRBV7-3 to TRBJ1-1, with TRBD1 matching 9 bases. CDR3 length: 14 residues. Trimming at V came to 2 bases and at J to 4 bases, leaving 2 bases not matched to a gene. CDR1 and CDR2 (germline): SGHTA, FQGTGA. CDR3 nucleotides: TGTGCCAGCAGCTTATGGGGACAGGGCACTGAAGCTTTCTTT. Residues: CASSLWGQGTEAFF.

DNA for the CDR3: TGTGCCAGCAGCTTCAAACGGGGGGCGAACACCGGGGAGCTGTTTTTT. Protein product: CASSFKRGANTGELFF. The chain links TRBV7-2 to TRBJ2-2; 7 bases map to TRBD2. J was trimmed by 0 bases and V by 3 bases; bases with no gene match: 4. The CDR3 extends over 16 amino acids. Germline V gene sequence: CDR1 SGHTA, CDR2 FQGNSA. The whole variable domain, remainder taken from reference TRBV7-2 and TRBJ2-2, is GAGVSQSPSNKVTEKGKDVELRCDPISGHTALYWYRQSLGQGLEFLIYFQGNSAPDKSGLPSDRFSAERTGGSVSTLTIQRTQQEDSAVYLCASSFKRGANTGELFFGEGSRLTVL.

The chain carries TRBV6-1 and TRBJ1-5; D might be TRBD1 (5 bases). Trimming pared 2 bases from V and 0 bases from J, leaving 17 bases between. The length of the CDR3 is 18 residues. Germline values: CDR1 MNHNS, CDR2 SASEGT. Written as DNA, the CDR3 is TGTGCCAGCAGTGAATACAGTGGGGGGGTATATAGCAATCAGCCCCAGCATTTT. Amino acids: CASSEYSGGVYSNQPQHF.

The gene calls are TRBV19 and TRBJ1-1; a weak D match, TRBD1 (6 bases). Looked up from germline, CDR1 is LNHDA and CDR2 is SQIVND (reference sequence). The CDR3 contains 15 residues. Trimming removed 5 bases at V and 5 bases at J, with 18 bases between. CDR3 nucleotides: TGTGCCAGTAGTCGGGGGCTACAGGTGGGGACTGAAGCTTTCTTT. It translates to CASSRGLQVGTEAFF.

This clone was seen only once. CDR3 coding DNA: TGTGCCAGCAATGCGGGAAACACCGGGGAGCTGTTTTTT. Translation: CASNAGNTGELFF. The gene calls are TRBV9 and TRBJ2-2; possible D gene TRBD2, 6 bases. This CDR3 spans 13 amino acids. Germline V CDR1 and CDR2: SGDLS, YYNGEE. V dropped 6 bases and J dropped 2 bases, with 8 bases sitting between them.

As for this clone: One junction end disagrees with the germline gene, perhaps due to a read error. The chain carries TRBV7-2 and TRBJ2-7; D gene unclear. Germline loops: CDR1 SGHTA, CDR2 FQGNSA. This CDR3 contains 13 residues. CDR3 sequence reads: CSSSPAERYEQYF. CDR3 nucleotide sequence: TGTTCCAGCAGCCCCGCGGAGAGGTACGAGCAGTACTTC. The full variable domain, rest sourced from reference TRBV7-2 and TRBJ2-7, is GAGVSQSPSNKVTEKGKDVELRCDPISGHTALYWYRQSLGQGLEFLIYFQGNSAPDKSGLPSDRFSAERTGGSVSTLTIQRTQQEDSAVYLCSSSPAERYEQYFGPGTRLTVT.

CDR3 loop: CASSERQGAGTGELFF. CDR3 nucleotide sequence: TGTGCCAGCAGCGAGAGACAGGGGGCGGGCACCGGGGAGCTGTTTTTT. The chain recombines TRBV7-3 with TRBJ2-2; TRBD1 aligns across 10 bases. This CDR3 is built from 16 residues. Germline V CDR1 and CDR2: SGHTA, FQGTGA. V gave up 5 bases and J gave up 4 bases; unmatched junction bases: 7.

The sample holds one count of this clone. The CDR3 reads CASSPGAGGSTEAFF. Written as DNA, the CDR3 is TGTGCCAGCTCACCGGGCGCTGGGGGGTCCACTGAAGCTTTCTTT. The J gene is TRBJ1-1, the V gene TRBV18; D might be TRBD1 (5 bases). Between the trimmed V and J ends, which lost 3 bases and 4 bases, there was a span of 15 bases. Germline CDR1 KGHSH, CDR2 LQKENI. The CDR3 is made up of 15 amino acids.

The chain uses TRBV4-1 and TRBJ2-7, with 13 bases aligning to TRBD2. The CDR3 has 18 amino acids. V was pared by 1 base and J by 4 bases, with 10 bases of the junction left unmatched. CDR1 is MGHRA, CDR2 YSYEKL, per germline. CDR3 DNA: TGCGCCAGCAGCCAAGTGATACGGACTAGCGGGAGTTGGTACGAGCAGTACTTC. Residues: CASSQVIRTSGSWYEQYF.

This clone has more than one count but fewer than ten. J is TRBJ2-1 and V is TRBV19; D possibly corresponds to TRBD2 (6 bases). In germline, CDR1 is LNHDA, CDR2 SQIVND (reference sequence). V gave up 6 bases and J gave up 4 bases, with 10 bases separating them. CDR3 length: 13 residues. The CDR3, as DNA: TGTGCCAGTAGGGGAGGACGATACAATGAGCAGTTCTTC. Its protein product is CASRGGRYNEQFF.

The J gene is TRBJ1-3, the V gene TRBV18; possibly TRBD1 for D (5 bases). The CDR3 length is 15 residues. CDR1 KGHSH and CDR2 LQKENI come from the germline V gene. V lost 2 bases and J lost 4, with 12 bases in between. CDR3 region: CASSPGAAGGNTIYF. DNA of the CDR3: TGTGCCAGCTCACCAGGGGCAGCCGGGGGAAACACCATATATTTT.

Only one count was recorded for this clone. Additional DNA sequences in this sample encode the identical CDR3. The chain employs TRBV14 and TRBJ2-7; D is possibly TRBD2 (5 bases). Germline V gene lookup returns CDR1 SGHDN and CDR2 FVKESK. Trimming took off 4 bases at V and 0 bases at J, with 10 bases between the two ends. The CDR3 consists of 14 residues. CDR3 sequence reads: CASSRMGSSYEQYF. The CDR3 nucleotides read TGTGCCAGCAGCCGGATGGGGAGCTCCTACGAGCAGTACTTC.

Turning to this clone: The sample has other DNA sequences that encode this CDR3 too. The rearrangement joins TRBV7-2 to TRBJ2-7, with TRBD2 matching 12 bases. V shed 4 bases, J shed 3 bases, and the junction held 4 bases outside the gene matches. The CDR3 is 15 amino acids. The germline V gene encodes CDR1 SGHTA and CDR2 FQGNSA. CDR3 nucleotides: TGTGCCAGCAGCTCAAGGACTAGCGGGAACTACGAGCAGTACTTC. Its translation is CASSSRTSGNYEQYF.

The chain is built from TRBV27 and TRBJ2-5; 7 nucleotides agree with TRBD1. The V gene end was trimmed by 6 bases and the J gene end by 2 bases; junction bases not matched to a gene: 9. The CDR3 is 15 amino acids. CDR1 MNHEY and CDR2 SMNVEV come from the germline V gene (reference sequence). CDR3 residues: CASRTGTAIQETQYF. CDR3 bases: TGTGCCAGCAGAACCGGGACAGCCATTCAAGAGACCCAGTACTTC.

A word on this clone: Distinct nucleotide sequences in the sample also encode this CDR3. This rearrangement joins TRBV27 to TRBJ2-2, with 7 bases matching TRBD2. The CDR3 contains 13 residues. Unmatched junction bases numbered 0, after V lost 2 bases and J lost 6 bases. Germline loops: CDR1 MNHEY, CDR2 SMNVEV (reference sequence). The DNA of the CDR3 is TGTGCCAGCAGTTTAGGGGGGGCCGGGGAGCTGTTTTTT. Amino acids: CASSLGGAGELFF.

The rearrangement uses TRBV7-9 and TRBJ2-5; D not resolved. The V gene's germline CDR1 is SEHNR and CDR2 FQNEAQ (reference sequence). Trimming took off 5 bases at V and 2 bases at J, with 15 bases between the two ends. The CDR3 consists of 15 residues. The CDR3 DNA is TGTGCCAGCAGCCCGCCCCGGAGCGAGCAAGAGACCCAGTACTTC. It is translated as CASSPPRSEQETQYF.

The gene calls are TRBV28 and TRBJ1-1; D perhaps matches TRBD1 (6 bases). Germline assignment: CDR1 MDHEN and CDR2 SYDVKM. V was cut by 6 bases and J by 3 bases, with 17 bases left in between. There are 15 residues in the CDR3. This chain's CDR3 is CASRKQGMGYTEAFF. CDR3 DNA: TGTGCCAGCAGAAAGCAGGGGATGGGATACACTGAAGCTTTCTTT. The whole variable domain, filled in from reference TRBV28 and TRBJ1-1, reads DVKVTQSSRYLVKRTGEKVFLECVQDMDHENMFWYRQDPGLGLRLIYFSYDVKMKEKGDIPEGYSVSREKKERFSLILESASTNQTSMYLCASRKQGMGYTEAFFGQGTRLTVV.

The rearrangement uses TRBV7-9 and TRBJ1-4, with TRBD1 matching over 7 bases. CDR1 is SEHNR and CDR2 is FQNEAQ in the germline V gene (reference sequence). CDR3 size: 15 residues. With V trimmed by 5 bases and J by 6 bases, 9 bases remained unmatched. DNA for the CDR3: TGTGCCAGCAGCGGAACGGGACAGCTGGATGAAAAACTGTTTTTT. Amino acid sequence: CASSGTGQLDEKLFF.

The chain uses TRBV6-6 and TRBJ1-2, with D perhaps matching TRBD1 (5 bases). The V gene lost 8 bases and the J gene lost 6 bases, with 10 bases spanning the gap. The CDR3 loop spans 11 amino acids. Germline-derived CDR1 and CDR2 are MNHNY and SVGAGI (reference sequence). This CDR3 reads CASGTGHGYTF. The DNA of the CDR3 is TGTGCCAGCGGGACGGGTCATGGCTACACCTTC.

CDR3 protein: CASSLTTGAVFKFF. The CDR3 DNA sequence: TGTGCCAGCAGTTTGACGACAGGGGCGGTCTTTAAGTTCTTC. The chain is built from TRBV27 and TRBJ2-1; 8 nucleotides align to TRBD1. The germline V gene encodes CDR1 MNHEY and CDR2 SMNVEV (reference sequence). J gave up 14 bases and V 3 bases, and 12 bases lay outside the gene matches. The CDR3 runs 14 residues.

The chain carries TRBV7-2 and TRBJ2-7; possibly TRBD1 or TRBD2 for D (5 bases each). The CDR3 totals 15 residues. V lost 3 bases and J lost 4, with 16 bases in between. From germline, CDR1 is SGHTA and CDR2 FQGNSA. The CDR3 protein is CASSFRRDREYEQYF. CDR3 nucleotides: TGTGCCAGCAGCTTTAGAAGGGACCGAGAATACGAGCAGTACTTC.

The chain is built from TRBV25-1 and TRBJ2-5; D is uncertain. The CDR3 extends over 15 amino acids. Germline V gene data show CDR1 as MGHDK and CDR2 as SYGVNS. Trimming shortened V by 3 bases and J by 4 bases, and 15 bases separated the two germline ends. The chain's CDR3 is CASSDGPDNGETQYF. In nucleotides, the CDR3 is TGTGCCAGCAGTGATGGCCCCGACAACGGAGAGACCCAGTACTTC.

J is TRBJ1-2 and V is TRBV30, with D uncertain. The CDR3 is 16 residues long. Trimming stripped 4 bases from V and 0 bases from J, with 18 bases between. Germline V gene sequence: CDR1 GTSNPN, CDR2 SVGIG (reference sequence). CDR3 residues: CAWKRQVVRANYGYTF. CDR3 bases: TGTGCCTGGAAGAGGCAGGTAGTGAGGGCTAACTATGGCTACACCTTC.